This TCR beta chain was captured in a study of B cell selection in AIRE deficiency. Regulatory T cells were sorted as CD4+CD25hiCD127low/negative. Notes on the study in general: AIRE-deficient Tconv and Treg repertoires matched healthy donors in TCRBV, CDR3 length, diversity. CDR3s were shorter in shared Treg sequences, reflecting few non-templated nucleotide insertions. Around 30% of healthy-shared Treg TCRbeta sequences appeared in patient Tconv cells.

Generated by immunoSEQ multiplex PCR, the TCRdb table keeps only in-frame clones and is missing some. The data show tens of thousands of clones, 92% seen once. Details on this clone: Its antigen remains unidentified.

The CDR3 is made up of 15 amino acids. Germline values: CDR1 MNHNY, CDR2 SVGAGI (reference sequence). V lost 2 bases and J 3 bases, leaving 10 bases between the germline ends. This TCR was sampled from a human donor in good health. This chain joins TRBV6-6 and TRBJ2-2; D remains unclear. Sequenced material: CD4+CD25+ Tregs sorted from PBMCs. The CDR3 DNA follows: TGTGCCAGCAGTTACAGCCGGAAAGACACCGGGGAGCTGTTTTTT. It specifies CASSYSRKDTGELFF.